Listed below are T cell receptor beta chains from one sample, sequenced in a study of blood T cells in healthy people across ages. Each CDR3 protein gets one entry after TCRdb re-called the 5' RACE reads with MiXCR. Among over 600,000 distinct CDR3 sequences, roughly three fifths were seen once, and the ten largest hold roughly 26%. Sequencing was performed on blood. These receptors were obtained from a man between 40 and 49 years old in good health. CDR3s include the opening cysteine and the closing phenylalanine or tryptophan. Each record gives: V gene, D gene, clone size, J gene, CDR3 protein, CDR3 DNA. The D gene is left open where the match is weak. Where a row states a size, it is once, few, many or the class of an expanded clone; other rows omit it.

TRBV9	.	few	TRBJ2-1	CASSASDGSGRYNEQFF	TGTGCCAGCAGCGCGTCAGACGGTAGTGGGCGTTACAATGAGCAGTTCTTC
TRBV21-1	.	.	TRBJ2-4	CASSKERDREAKNIQYF	TGTGCCAGCAGCAAAGAGCGGGACAGGGAAGCCAAAAACATTCAGTACTTC
TRBV14	.	.	TRBJ2-1	CASSPRGGRSSYNEQFF	TGTGCCAGCAGCCCGAGGGGGGGGAGGTCCTCCTACAATGAGCAGTTCTTC
TRBV20-1	TRBD2	.	TRBJ2-1	CSARTSGQHNEQFF	TGCAGTGCCCGCACTAGCGGGCAGCACAATGAGCAGTTCTTC
TRBV28	.	.	TRBJ2-7	CASSLTRGLCEQYF	TGTGCCAGCAGCCTTACCAGGGGTCTCTGCGAGCAGTACTTC
TRBV4-1	TRBD2	.	TRBJ2-1	CASSQVPSGITTEQFF	TGCGCCAGCAGCCAAGTTCCTAGCGGTATCACAACCGAGCAGTTCTTC
TRBV7-9	.	.	TRBJ2-7	CASSSRTGTLTYNEQYF	TGTGCCAGCAGCTCCCGGACGGGAACCCTGACCTACAATGAGCAGTACTTC
TRBV20-1	.	once	TRBJ1-1	CSAPGMSNTEAFF	TGCAGTGCTCCCGGGATGTCCAACACTGAAGCTTTCTTT
TRBV9	.	.	TRBJ2-3	CASSLGRPRTDTQYF	TGTGCCAGCAGCTTAGGGAGGCCCCGCACAGATACGCAGTATTTT
TRBV10-3	.	.	TRBJ2-7	CAISEPAAYEQYF	TGTGCCATCAGTGAACCGGCCGCTTACGAGCAGTACTTC
TRBV4-1	.	.	TRBJ2-6	CASSPVEGTGANVLTF	TGCGCCAGCAGCCCTGTAGAAGGGACTGGGGCCAACGTCCTGACTTTC
TRBV20-1	.	.	TRBJ1-1	CSASISDGQPNTEAFF	TGCAGTGCTAGTATTTCGGACGGGCAGCCGAACACTGAAGCTTTCTTT
TRBV4-2	TRBD1	.	TRBJ2-1	CASSHNTGTEVGNEQFF	TGTGCCAGCAGCCATAATACCGGGACAGAAGTGGGGAATGAGCAGTTCTTC
TRBV12-3/TRBV12-4	.	.	TRBJ1-2	CASGGLNGGYGYTF	TGTGCCAGCGGGGGACTGAACGGTGGCTATGGCTACACCTTC
TRBV6-1	TRBD1	.	TRBJ2-1	CASPLFQGENNEQFF	TGTGCCAGCCCCCTTTTTCAGGGGGAGAACAATGAGCAGTTCTTC
TRBV15	.	.	TRBJ1-1	CATSRPDRPLNTEAFF	TGTGCCACCAGCAGGCCAGACAGGCCCCTGAACACTGAAGCTTTCTTT
TRBV27	.	few	TRBJ1-1	CASSSITEAFF	TGTGCCAGCAGTTCTATCACTGAAGCTTTCTTT
TRBV3-1	TRBD2	.	TRBJ2-1	CASSQRLAANEQFF	TGTGCCAGCAGCCAACGGCTAGCGGCTAATGAGCAGTTCTTC
TRBV5-1	.	.	TRBJ1-1	CASSSVGRNTEAFF	TGCGCCAGCAGCTCCGTGGGGAGGAACACTGAAGCTTTCTTT
TRBV3-1	.	.	TRBJ2-6	CASSQVLGAGANVLTF	TGTGCCAGCAGCCAAGTTCTAGGTGCTGGGGCCAACGTCCTGACTTTC
TRBV3-1	.	.	TRBJ2-5	CASSQAVTAQETQYF	TGTGCCAGCAGCCAAGCAGTTACAGCCCAAGAGACCCAGTACTTC
TRBV7-9	TRBD1	.	TRBJ2-6	CAIPRGLSGANVLTF	TGTGCCATCCCAAGGGGGCTCTCTGGGGCCAACGTCCTGACTTTC
TRBV3-1	.	many	TRBJ1-6	CASSQDWGATSPLHF	TGTGCCAGCAGCCAAGATTGGGGGGCGACTTCACCCCTCCACTTT
TRBV2	.	.	TRBJ1-5	CASSEALNTDQPQHF	TGTGCCAGCAGTGAAGCGCTAAATACGGATCAGCCCCAGCATTTT
TRBV7-9	.	few	TRBJ2-7	CASSPPWGDEQYF	TGTGCCAGCAGCCCCCCCTGGGGCGACGAGCAGTACTTC
TRBV27	.	many	TRBJ2-7	CASKPQGVYEQYF	TGTGCCAGCAAACCACAGGGTGTCTACGAGCAGTACTTC
TRBV27	TRBD1	.	TRBJ2-5	CASSPVTGGTGTQYF	TGTGCCAGCAGTCCAGTGACAGGGGGCACGGGGACCCAGTACTTC
TRBV7-3	.	.	TRBJ1-1	CASSLIRGPPTEAFF	TGTGCCAGCAGCTTAATCCGGGGGCCACCCACTGAAGCTTTCTTT
TRBV29-1	TRBD1	few	TRBJ1-2	CSVASTGFYGYTF	TGCAGCGTTGCGTCGACAGGGTTTTATGGCTACACCTTC
TRBV28	.	.	TRBJ1-2	CASQQDYYGYTF	TGTGCCAGCCAACAGGATTACTATGGCTACACCTTC
TRBV7-6	.	few	TRBJ2-5	CASSPQTGWGTQYF	TGTGCCAGCAGCCCTCAGACTGGATGGGGGACCCAGTACTTC
TRBV28	.	.	TRBJ1-2	CATRHGQTYGYTF	TGTGCCACCAGACATGGTCAAACCTATGGCTACACCTTC
TRBV15	.	few	TRBJ2-4	CATSRDRIGDIQYF	TGTGCCACCAGCAGAGATCGGATCGGGGACATTCAGTACTTC
TRBV6-6	.	few	TRBJ2-6	CASDDSGANVLTF	TGTGCCAGCGATGACTCTGGGGCCAACGTCCTGACTTTC
TRBV13	.	few	TRBJ2-6	CASSFRVSGANVLTF	TGTGCCAGCAGCTTCAGGGTTTCTGGGGCCAACGTCCTGACTTTC
TRBV15	.	.	TRBJ2-1	CATSRDTVHEQFF	TGTGCCACCAGCAGAGATACAGTACATGAGCAGTTCTTC
TRBV3-1	.	.	TRBJ2-3	CASSQDQLTGFDTQYF	TGTGCCAGCAGCCAAGACCAGTTGACAGGATTCGATACGCAGTATTTT
TRBV10-3	.	.	TRBJ1-1	CAISPGSTEAFF	TGTGCCATCAGCCCGGGAAGCACTGAAGCTTTCTTT